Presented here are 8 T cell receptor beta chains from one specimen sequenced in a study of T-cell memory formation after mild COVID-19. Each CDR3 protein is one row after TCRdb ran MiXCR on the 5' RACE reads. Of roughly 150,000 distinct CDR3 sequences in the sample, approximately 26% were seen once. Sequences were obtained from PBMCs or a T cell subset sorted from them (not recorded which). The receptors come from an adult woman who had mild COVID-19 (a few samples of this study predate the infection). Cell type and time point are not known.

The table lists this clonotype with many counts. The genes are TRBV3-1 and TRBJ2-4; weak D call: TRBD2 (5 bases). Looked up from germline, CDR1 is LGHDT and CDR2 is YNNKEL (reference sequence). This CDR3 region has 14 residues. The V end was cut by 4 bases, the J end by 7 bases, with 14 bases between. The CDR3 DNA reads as TGTGCCAGCAGCCCGCTTCGGGCGGGTAACATTCAGTACTTC. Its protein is CASSPLRAGNIQYF.

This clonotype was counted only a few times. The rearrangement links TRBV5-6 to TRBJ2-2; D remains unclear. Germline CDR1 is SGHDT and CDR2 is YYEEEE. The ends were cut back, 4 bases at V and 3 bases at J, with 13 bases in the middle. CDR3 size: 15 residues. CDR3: CASSLPTGYTGELFF. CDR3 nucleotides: TGTGCCAGCAGCCTCCCTACCGGATACACCGGGGAGCTGTTTTTT.

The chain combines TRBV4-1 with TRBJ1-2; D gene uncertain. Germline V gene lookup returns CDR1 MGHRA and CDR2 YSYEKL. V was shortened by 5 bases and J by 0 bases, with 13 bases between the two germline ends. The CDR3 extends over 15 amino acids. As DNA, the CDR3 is TGCGCCAGCAGCTTCCGGATGGACCCTAACTATGGCTACACCTTC. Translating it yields CASSFRMDPNYGYTF.

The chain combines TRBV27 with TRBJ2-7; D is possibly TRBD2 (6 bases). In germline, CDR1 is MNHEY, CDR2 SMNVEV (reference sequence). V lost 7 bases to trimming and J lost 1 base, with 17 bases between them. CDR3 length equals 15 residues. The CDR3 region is CASTPGDGKSYEQYF. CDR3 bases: TGTGCCAGCACCCCGGGGGACGGGAAATCCTACGAGCAGTACTTC.

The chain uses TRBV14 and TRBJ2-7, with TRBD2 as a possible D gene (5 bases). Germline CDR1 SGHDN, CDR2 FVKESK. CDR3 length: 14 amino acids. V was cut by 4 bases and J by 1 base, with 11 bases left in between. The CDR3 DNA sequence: TGTGCCAGCAGCCCCACGAGGGTATCCTACGAGCAGTACTTC. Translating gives CASSPTRVSYEQYF.

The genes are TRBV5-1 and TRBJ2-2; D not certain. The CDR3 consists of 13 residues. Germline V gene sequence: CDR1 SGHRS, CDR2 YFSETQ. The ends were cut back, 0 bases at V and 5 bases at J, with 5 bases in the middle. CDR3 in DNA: TGCGCCAGCAGCTTGGACGGTACCGGGGAGCTGTTTTTT. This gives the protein CASSLDGTGELFF.

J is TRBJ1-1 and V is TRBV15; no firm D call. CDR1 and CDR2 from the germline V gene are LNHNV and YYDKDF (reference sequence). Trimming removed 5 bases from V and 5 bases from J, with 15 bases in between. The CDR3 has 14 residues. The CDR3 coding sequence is TGTGCCACCAGCGTCGAGGGCGTAGGGACTGAAGCTTTCTTT. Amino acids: CATSVEGVGTEAFF.

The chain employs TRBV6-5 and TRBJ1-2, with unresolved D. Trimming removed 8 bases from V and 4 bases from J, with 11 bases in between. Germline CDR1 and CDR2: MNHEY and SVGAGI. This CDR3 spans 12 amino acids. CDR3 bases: TGTGCCAGCTGGGTCCTAGTCTATGGCTACACCTTC. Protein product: CASWVLVYGYTF.